This T cell receptor (beta chain) was captured in a study of shared clonotypes between healthy human individuals. Background on the study: For every donor, three CD4 naive, three CD4 memory, two CD8 naive and one CD8 memory plates were used. Points from the study as a whole: Estimated clonotype richness was generally higher in naive than memory subsets.

It was approximately 0.2 ug DNA, around 32,000 T cell genomes, that sorted-subset replicate PCRs used. Produced via immunoSEQ multiplex PCR; TCRdb's table is partial and in-frame only. The sample lists approximately 720,000 clones; about 91% were seen once. This CDR3 comprises 16 residues. Positive CCR7 selection of CD45RO-negative cells yielded the naive CD8 cells, and terminally differentiated effector memory CD45RA+ cells were excluded. Nashville, Tennessee was home to all donors, each a Caucasian adult. As to this clone: The target antigen is unknown.

Source material: naive CD8+ T cells sorted from blood. This sequence joins TRBV21-1 and TRBJ2-3; the table's D call TRBD2 went unverified against the DNA. TRBV21-1 corresponds to a pseudogene. The receptor was isolated from a man aged 25-45 years in good health. CDR3 DNA sequence: TGTGCCAGCAGCAAAGGTCCGCGGGGCGACACAGATACGCAGTATTTT. This encodes CASSKGPRGDTDTQYF.